This T cell receptor (beta chain) was captured in a study of control samples from healthy donors and cancer patients. TCRdb's copy holds only in-frame clones and misses some; the assay was immunoSEQ multiplex PCR. The data hold more than 85,000 clones, with about nine tenths observed a single time. CDR3 length: 15 residues. Germline V gives CDR1 SNHLY, CDR2 FYNNEI. Trimming took 6 bases from V and 0 from J; bases not matched to a gene: 5. The V gene is TRBV2, the J gene TRBJ1-2; 9 bases are a match to TRBD1. The sequence was collected from a human donor in good health. The donor label of this sample is uncertain. Sequencing was performed on blood. The CDR3 DNA sequence: TGTGCCAGCAGAGTTACAGGGGGCGCTAACTATGGCTACACCTTC. Its translation: CASRVTGGANYGYTF.